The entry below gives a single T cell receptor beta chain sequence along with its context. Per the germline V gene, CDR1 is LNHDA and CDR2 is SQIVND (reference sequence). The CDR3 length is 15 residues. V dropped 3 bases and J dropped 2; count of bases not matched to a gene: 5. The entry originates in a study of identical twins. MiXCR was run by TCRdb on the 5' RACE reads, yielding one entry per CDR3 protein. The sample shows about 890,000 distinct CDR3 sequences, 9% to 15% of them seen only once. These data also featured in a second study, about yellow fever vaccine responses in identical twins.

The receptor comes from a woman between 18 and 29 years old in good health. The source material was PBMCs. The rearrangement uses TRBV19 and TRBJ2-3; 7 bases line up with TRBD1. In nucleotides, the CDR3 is TGTGCCAGTAGTATTAGGGGACAGAACACAGATACGCAGTATTTT. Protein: CASSIRGQNTDTQYF.